This TCR beta chain was sequenced for a study of T-cell reconstitution after alpha-beta-depleted transplantation in children. The V gene end was trimmed by 0 bases and the J gene end by 5 bases; junction bases not matched to a gene: 10. The length of the CDR3 is 16 residues. From germline, CDR1 is SGDLS and CDR2 YYNGEE. Unique molecular identifiers were used to barcode this TCRbeta library. A single record per CDR3 protein comes from TCRdb applying MiXCR to the PCR reads. This table has approximately 630,000 distinct CDR3 sequences, around 13% appearing once. This clonotype was sampled from a girl aged 2-10 years with congenital amegakaryocytic thrombocytopenia, due to receive a stem cell transplant. The material sequenced was PBMCs, taken before TCRalphabeta/CD19-depleted stem cell transplant. The chain joins TRBV9 to TRBJ2-7; 8 bases are a match to TRBD1. The CDR3 coding sequence is TGTGCCAGCAGCGTAGAAGGGACAGGAGGAGGGCACGAGCAGTACTTC. This sequence encodes CASSVEGTGGGHEQYF.